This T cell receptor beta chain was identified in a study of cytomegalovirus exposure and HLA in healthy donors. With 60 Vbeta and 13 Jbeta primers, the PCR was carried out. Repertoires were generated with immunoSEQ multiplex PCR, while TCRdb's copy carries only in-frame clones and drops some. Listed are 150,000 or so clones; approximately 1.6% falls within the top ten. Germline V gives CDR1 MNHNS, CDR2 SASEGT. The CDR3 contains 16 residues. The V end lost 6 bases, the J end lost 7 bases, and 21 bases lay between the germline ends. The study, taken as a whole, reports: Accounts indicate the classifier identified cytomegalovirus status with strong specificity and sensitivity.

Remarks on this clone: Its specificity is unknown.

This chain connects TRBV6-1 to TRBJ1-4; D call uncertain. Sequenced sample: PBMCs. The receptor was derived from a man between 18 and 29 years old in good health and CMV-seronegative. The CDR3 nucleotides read TGTGCCAGCAGCGAACGGGGTAGGAGTGGTCTTGAAAAACTGTTTTTT. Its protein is CASSERGRSGLEKLFF.